These T cell receptor beta chains were read from a single sample in a study of neurological immune-mediated disorders. TCRdb re-analysed the 5' RACE reads in MiXCR, keeping a single row per CDR3 protein. The table shows 65,000 to 85,000 distinct CDR3 sequences, with 3% to 4% occurring only once. The sample taken for sequencing was PBMCs. The receptors stem from a woman aged 50 to 60 with multiple sclerosis. CDR3s include the opening cysteine and the closing phenylalanine or tryptophan. Each record gives: D gene, clone size, V gene, J gene, CDR3 protein, CDR3 DNA. A D gene is named only where the DNA matches it firmly. Expanded clones get a size class; other rows say once, few or many, or leave the size out.

TRBD2	many	TRBV2	TRBJ2-2	CATSGFAGEGGELFF	TGTGCCACCTCCGGGTTCGCGGGGGAGGGCGGGGAGCTGTTTTTT
.	many	TRBV12-3/TRBV12-4	TRBJ2-3	CASSFETYAQYF	TGTGCCAGCAGTTTTGAAACTTATGCGCAGTATTTT
.	many	TRBV7-2	TRBJ2-3	CASSLAGGLDTQYF	TGTGCCAGCAGCTTAGCGGGGGGGCTGGATACGCAGTATTTT
TRBD2	many	TRBV20-1	TRBJ2-1	CSARKSGGALEQFF	TGCAGTGCTAGAAAGAGCGGGGGGGCCCTTGAGCAGTTCTTC
TRBD1	many	TRBV6-5	TRBJ1-1	CASSRGQGDTEAFF	TGTGCCAGCAGCCGGGGACAGGGAGACACTGAAGCTTTCTTT
.	many	TRBV20-1	TRBJ2-3	CSASLTGVTDTQYF	TGCAGTGCTAGTTTAACGGGAGTTACAGATACGCAGTATTTT
.	many	TRBV20-1	TRBJ1-1	CSARDPQADTEAFF	TGCAGTGCTAGAGATCCCCAGGCGGACACTGAAGCTTTCTTT
TRBD1	few	TRBV28	TRBJ2-1	CASSSGQTGRFF	TGTGCCAGCAGTTCAGGACAGACAGGGCGGTTCTTC
TRBD1	many	TRBV7-2	TRBJ2-2	CASSHRDSLTGELFF	TGTGCCAGCAGTCACAGGGACAGCCTCACCGGGGAGCTGTTTTTT
.	many	TRBV20-1	TRBJ1-3	CSARRGPSSGNTIYF	TGCAGTGCTAGGCGTGGTCCCAGCTCTGGAAACACCATATATTTT
.	many	TRBV5-1	TRBJ2-4	CASSAQQGENIQYF	TGCGCCAGCAGCGCCCAGCAGGGAGAAAACATTCAGTACTTC
TRBD2	many	TRBV10-3	TRBJ2-7	CATPGLERPYEQYF	TGTGCCACTCCGGGACTAGAGAGACCCTACGAGCAGTACTTC
.	.	TRBV15	TRBJ1-1	CATSIQGNTEAFF	TGTGCCACCAGCATCCAGGGGAACACTGAAGCTTTCTTT
.	many	TRBV7-2	TRBJ1-4	CASSILTNEKLFF	TGTGCCAGCAGCATACTAACGAATGAAAAACTGTTTTTT
TRBD1	many	TRBV6-6	TRBJ1-2	CASGTALLSHGYTF	TGTGCCAGCGGGACAGCTCTCCTTAGTCATGGCTACACCTTC
.	many	TRBV5-1	TRBJ1-1	CASMDQGNTEAFF	TGCGCCAGCATGGATCAGGGGAACACTGAAGCTTTCTTT
.	many	TRBV20-1	TRBJ1-5	CSARDLKGHQPQHF	TGCAGTGCTAGAGATTTGAAGGGCCATCAGCCCCAGCATTTT
TRBD2	many	TRBV20-1	TRBJ2-2	CSARLAGGSGELFF	TGCAGTGCCAGACTAGCGGGAGGATCCGGGGAGCTGTTTTTT
TRBD2	many	TRBV5-1	TRBJ2-2	CASRLAGPGELFF	TGCGCCAGCAGACTAGCGGGGCCCGGGGAGCTGTTTTTT
.	many	TRBV10-3	TRBJ1-2	CAITPSMEGNYGYTF	TGTGCCATCACCCCTTCAATGGAGGGAAACTATGGCTACACCTTC
.	.	TRBV5-4	TRBJ2-1	CASSLAQPRLGHNEQFF	TGTGCCAGCAGCTTGGCCCAACCCCGGCTAGGGCACAATGAGCAGTTCTTC
.	many	TRBV4-2	TRBJ2-1	CASSPTRGPYNEQFF	TGTGCCAGCAGCCCCACCCGGGGGCCCTACAATGAGCAGTTCTTC
TRBD2	many	TRBV29-1	TRBJ2-1	CSGKGGAGEGSNEQFF	TGCAGCGGAAAGGGGGGAGCGGGGGAAGGTAGCAATGAGCAGTTCTTC
TRBD1	many	TRBV4-2	TRBJ2-1	CASSQETQGSYNEQFF	TGTGCCAGCAGCCAAGAAACACAGGGGTCATACAATGAGCAGTTCTTC